A single sample gave rise to the 4 T cell receptor beta chains below, sequenced in a study of blood T cell repertoires in COVID-19. Sequenced by immunoSEQ multiplex PCR; TCRdb stores in-frame clones only, minus some. This sample yields around 160,000 clones, of which roughly 90% are seen a single time; 2% to 2.5% belongs to the top ten. Input material: peripheral blood. These receptors came from a human donor in a cohort sampled during active COVID-19.

V is TRBV12-5 and J is TRBJ2-5, with 12 positions matching TRBD1. This CDR3 is built from 16 residues. V lost 5 bases to trimming and J lost 0 bases; unmatched junction nucleotides: 4. Germline lookup yields CDR1 LGHNT and CDR2 FRNRAP. CDR3 in DNA: TGTGCTAGTGGTCCCGGGACAGGGGGCTACCAAGAGACCCAGTACTTC. It specifies CASGPGTGGYQETQYF.

V usage is TRBV6-1 and J usage is TRBJ1-2; D unclear. V lost 2 bases and J 3 bases, leaving 7 bases between the germline ends. Germline V gene lookup returns CDR1 MNHNS and CDR2 SASEGT. The CDR3 runs 13 residues. Here the CDR3 reads CASSERRDYGYTF. CDR3 DNA sequence: TGTGCCAGCAGTGAACGGCGGGACTATGGCTACACCTTC.

This clone was seen a single time. The chain links TRBV28 to TRBJ2-1; 14 bases fit TRBD2. This CDR3 has 17 amino acids. J lost 7 bases, V lost 5 bases, and 10 bases had no gene match. Germline V gene lookup returns CDR1 MDHEN and CDR2 SYDVKM. CDR3 amino acids: CASSLPIWTSGGNEQFF. CDR3 coding DNA: TGTGCCAGCAGTCTACCAATATGGACTAGCGGGGGGAATGAGCAGTTCTTC.

This sequence joins TRBV21-1 and TRBJ2-3; no check of the table's D call, TRBD2, against the DNA was made. TRBV21-1 is reported as a pseudogene. The CDR3 extends over 16 amino acids. For the CDR3, the DNA is TGTGCCAGCAGCAACTGGTGGGACTGGCCCACAGATACGCAGTATTTT. This codes for CASSNWWDWPTDTQYF.